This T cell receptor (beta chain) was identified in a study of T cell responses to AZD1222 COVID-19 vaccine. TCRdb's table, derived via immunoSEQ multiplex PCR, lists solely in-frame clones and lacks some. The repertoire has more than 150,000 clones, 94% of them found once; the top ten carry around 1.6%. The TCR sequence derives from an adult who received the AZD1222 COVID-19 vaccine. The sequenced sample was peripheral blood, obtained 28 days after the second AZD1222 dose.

Here the CDR3 reads CASSSNTGTDTQYF. The CDR3, as DNA: TGTGCCAGCAGTTCAAACACGGGCACAGATACGCAGTATTTT. J is TRBJ2-3 and V is TRBV7-2, with no clear D. From germline, CDR1 is SGHTA and CDR2 FQGNSA. With 6 bases removed from V and 1 base from J, the gap between germline ends came to 11 bases. The CDR3 contains 14 residues.